This TCR beta chain was obtained from a study of Ad26.COV2.S vaccination and SARS-CoV-2 variants. Turning to the study itself: Donor was one of the participants in the Ad26.COV2.S arm of the COV1001 trial. Once or twice, 56 days apart, Ad26.COV2.S was delivered intramuscularly.

V was clipped by 2 bases and J by 0 bases, with 13 bases between them. The CDR3 length is 16 residues. The germline V gene encodes CDR1 KGHDR and CDR2 SFDVKD. Repertoires were generated with immunoSEQ multiplex PCR, while TCRdb's copy carries only in-frame clones and drops some. The sample has 350,000 to 450,000 clones; approximately 83% are singletons. Study-wide results and limits: It was found that vaccine and placebo recipients had similar non-spike TCR breadth.

Documented treatment: approximately 18 received Ad26.COV2.S at low or high dose, single or two shots; a few received placebo; per-sample allocation not given. Each sample was drawn 63 days after the first injection (of vaccine or placebo). As its vector, the vaccine had Ad26, which expressed Wuhan-strain SARS-CoV-2 spike. This clone was observed a handful of times. Its matching antigen is unknown. The sample was peripheral blood, taken in a trial of Ad26.COV2.S vaccine versus placebo. The V gene is TRBV24-1, the J gene TRBJ2-7, with D maybe TRBD2 (6 bases). The receptor's source is a person aged 18-60 years who received the Ad26.COV2.S COVID-19 vaccine or a placebo. CDR3 protein: CATSDSSSDLSYEQYF. CDR3 nucleotides: TGTGCCACCAGTGATTCCTCTAGCGACCTCTCCTACGAGCAGTACTTC.